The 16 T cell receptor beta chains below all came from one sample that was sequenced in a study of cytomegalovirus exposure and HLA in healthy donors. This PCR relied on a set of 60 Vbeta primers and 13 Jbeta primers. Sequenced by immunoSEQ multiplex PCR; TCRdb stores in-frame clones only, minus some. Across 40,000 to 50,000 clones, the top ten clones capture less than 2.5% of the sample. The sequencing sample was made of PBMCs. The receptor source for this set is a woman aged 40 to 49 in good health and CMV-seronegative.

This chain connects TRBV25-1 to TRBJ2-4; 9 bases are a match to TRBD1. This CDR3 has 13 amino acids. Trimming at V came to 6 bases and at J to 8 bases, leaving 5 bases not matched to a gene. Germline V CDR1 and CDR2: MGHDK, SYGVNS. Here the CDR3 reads CASRLQGADIQYF. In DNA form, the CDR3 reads TGTGCCAGCAGGTTACAGGGGGCGGACATTCAGTACTTC.

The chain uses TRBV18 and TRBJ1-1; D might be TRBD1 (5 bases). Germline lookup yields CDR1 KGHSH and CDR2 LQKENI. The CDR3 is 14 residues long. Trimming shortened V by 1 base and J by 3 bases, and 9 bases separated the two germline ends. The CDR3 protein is CASSPQTVDTEAFF. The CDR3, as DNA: TGTGCCAGCTCACCACAGACAGTCGACACTGAAGCTTTCTTT.

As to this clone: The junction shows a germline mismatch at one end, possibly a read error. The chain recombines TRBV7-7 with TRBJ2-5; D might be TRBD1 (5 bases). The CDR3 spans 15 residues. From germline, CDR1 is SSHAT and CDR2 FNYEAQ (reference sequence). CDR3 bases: TGTGCTAGCAGCTTAAAGGGGTCCTTACAAGAGACCCAGTACTTC. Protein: CASSLKGSLQETQYF.

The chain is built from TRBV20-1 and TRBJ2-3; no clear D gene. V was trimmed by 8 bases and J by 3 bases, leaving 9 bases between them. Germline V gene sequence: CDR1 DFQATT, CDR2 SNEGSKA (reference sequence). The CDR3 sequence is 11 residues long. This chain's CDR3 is CSPTRTDTQYF. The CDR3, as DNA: TGCAGTCCCACACGAACAGATACGCAGTATTTT.

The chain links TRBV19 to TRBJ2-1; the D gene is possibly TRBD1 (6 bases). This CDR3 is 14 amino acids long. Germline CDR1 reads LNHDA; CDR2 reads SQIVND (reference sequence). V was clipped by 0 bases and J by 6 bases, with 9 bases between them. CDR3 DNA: TGTGCCAGTAGTATAGACCAGGGGTCCAATGAGCAGTTCTTC. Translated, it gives CASSIDQGSNEQFF.

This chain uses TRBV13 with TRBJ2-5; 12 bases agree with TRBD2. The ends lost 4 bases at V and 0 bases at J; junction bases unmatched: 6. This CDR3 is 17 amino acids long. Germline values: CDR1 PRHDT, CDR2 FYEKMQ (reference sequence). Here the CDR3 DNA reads TGTGCCAGCAGCTCCCGGACTAGCGGGGTCTACCAAGAGACCCAGTACTTC. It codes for CASSSRTSGVYQETQYF.

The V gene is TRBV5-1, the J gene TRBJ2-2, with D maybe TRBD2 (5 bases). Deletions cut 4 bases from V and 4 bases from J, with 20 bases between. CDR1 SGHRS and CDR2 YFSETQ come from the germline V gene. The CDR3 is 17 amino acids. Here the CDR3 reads CASSLRHGGGSTGELFF. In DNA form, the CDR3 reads TGCGCCAGCAGCCTCAGACATGGCGGAGGTAGCACCGGGGAGCTGTTTTTT. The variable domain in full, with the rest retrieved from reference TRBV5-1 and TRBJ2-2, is KAGVTQTPRYLIKTRGQQVTLSCSPISGHRSVSWYQQTPGQGLQFLFEYFSETQRNKGNFPGRFSGRQFSNSRSEMNVSTLELGDSALYLCASSLRHGGGSTGELFFGEGSRLTVL.

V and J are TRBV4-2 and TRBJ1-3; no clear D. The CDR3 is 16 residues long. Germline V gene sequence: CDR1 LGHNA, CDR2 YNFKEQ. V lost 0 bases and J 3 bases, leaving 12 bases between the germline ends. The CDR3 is CASSQDIASYGNTIYF. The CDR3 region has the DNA TGTGCCAGCAGCCAAGATATCGCCAGTTATGGAAACACCATATATTTT.

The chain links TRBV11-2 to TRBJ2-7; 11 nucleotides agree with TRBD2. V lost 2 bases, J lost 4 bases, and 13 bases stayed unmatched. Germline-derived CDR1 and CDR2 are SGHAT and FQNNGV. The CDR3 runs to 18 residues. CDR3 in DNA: TGTGCCAGCAGCTTATACCCCCCTACTAGCGGGAGCGTTTACGAGCAGTACTTC. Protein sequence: CASSLYPPTSGSVYEQYF.

The CDR3 DNA follows: TGTGCCACCAGCAGAGAGTGCGGCAGGGGGCCTCCCTACGAGCAGTACTTC. Amino acids: CATSRECGRGPPYEQYF. The chain carries TRBV15 and TRBJ2-7, with 8 bases that match TRBD1. The length of the CDR3 is 17 residues. V trimming: 0 bases; J trimming: 2 bases; junction bases outside the gene matches: 9. From germline, CDR1 is LNHNV and CDR2 YYDKDF (reference sequence).

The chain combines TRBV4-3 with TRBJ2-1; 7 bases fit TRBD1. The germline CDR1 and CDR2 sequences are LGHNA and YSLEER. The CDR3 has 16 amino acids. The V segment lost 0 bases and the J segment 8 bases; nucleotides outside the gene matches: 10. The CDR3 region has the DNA TGCGCCAGCAGCCAAGAGGGCAGGGGGAGTTGGGATGAGCAGTTCTTC. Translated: CASSQEGRGSWDEQFF.

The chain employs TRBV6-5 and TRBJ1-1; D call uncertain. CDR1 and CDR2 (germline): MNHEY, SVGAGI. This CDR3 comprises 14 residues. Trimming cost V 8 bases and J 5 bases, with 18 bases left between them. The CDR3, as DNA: TGTGCCAGCCTCTCGGGTGTTGGTGGGACTGAAGCTTTCTTT. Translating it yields CASLSGVGGTEAFF.

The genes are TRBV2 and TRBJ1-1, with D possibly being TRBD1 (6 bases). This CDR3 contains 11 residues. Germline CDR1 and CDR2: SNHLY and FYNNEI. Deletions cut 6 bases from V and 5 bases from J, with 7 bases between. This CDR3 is CASSRGTEAFF. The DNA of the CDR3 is TGTGCCAGCAGCAGGGGAACTGAAGCTTTCTTT.

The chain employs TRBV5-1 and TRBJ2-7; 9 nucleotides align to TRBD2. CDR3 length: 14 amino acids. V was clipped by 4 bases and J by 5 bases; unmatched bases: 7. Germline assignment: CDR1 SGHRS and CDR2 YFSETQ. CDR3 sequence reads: CASSPGLAINEQYF. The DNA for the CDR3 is TGCGCCAGCAGCCCTGGACTAGCGATCAACGAGCAGTACTTC.

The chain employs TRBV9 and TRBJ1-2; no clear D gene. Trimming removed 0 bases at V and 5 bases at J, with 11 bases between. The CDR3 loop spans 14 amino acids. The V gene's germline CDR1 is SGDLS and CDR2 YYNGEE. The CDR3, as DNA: TGTGCCAGCAGCGTAGAGGCAGGCGTATATGGCTACACCTTC. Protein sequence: CASSVEAGVYGYTF.

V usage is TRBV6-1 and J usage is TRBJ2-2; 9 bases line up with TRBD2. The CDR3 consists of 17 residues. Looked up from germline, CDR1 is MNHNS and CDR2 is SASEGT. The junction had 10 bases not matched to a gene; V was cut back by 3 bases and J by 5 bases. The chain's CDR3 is CASSDGRSGRFTGELFF. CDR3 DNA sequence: TGTGCCAGCAGTGACGGAAGGAGCGGGAGGTTTACCGGGGAGCTGTTTTTT.